The 19 T cell receptor beta chains in this list originate from one sample, sequenced in a study of blood T cell repertoires in COVID-19. Sequencing used immunoSEQ multiplex PCR; TCRdb keeps in-frame clones, though not all of them. Among roughly 260,000 clones, 82% were seen once, and the ten largest hold around 5%. Sequencing used peripheral blood. These receptors were taken from a woman aged 65 to 85 with acute or convalescent COVID-19.

The J gene is TRBJ1-3, the V gene TRBV7-9; 9 bases align to TRBD1. Germline values: CDR1 SEHNR, CDR2 FQNEAQ (reference sequence). Trimming at V came to 4 bases and at J to 0 bases, leaving 7 bases not matched to a gene. CDR3 length equals 17 residues. The CDR3 DNA sequence: TGTGCCAGCAGCTCACCGGGACAGGGTAACTCTGGAAACACCATATATTTT. It is translated as CASSSPGQGNSGNTIYF.

This sequence joins TRBV3-1 (or the pseudogene TRBV3-2) and TRBJ1-3; D might be TRBD1 (5 bases). CDR3 length: 14 residues. Trimming removed 4 bases from V and 0 bases from J, with 7 bases in between. Germline V gene lookup returns CDR1 LGHDT and CDR2 YNNKEL (reference sequence). The CDR3 reads CASSRGGSGNTIYF. In nucleotides, the CDR3 is TGTGCCAGCAGCCGCGGGGGCTCTGGAAACACCATATATTTT.

V and J are TRBV12-3 or TRBV12-4 and TRBJ2-2; D perhaps matches TRBD2 (5 bases). This CDR3 contains 13 residues. V was shortened by 5 bases and J by 8 bases, with 12 bases between the two germline ends. CDR3 amino acids: CASSPGPGGELFF. The CDR3 DNA follows: TGTGCCAGCAGTCCTGGGCCGGGAGGGGAGCTGTTTTTT.

J is TRBJ2-7 and V is TRBV28, with a weak D call TRBD1 (6 bases). The germline V gene encodes CDR1 MDHEN and CDR2 SYDVKM. V was shortened by 2 bases and J by 6 bases, with 8 bases between the two germline ends. The CDR3 covers 12 residues. The CDR3 reads CASSLRRGEQYF. DNA of the CDR3: TGTGCCAGCAGTTTACGCAGGGGCGAGCAGTACTTC.

This chain connects TRBV7-2 to TRBJ1-2; TRBD1 matches 10 bases. The CDR3 sequence is 15 residues long. V lost 5 bases to trimming and J lost 4 bases; unmatched junction nucleotides: 7. Per germline, CDR1 SGHTA and CDR2 FQGNSA. CDR3 DNA sequence: TGTGCCAGCAGCCCGACAGGGGGCAGTGGCTATGGCTACACCTTC. Translation: CASSPTGGSGYGYTF.

The J gene is TRBJ2-2, the V gene TRBV12-3 or TRBV12-4; no clear D. The CDR3 spans 13 residues. The V end lost 3 bases, the J end lost 5 bases, and 7 bases lay between the germline ends. The CDR3 DNA reads TGTGCCAGCAGTTTTGCGAGGACCGGGGAGCTGTTTTTT. This encodes CASSFARTGELFF.

The chain combines TRBV7-8 with TRBJ1-4; TRBD1 agrees at 8 bases. Germline trimming cut 1 base from V and 11 bases from J; bases unmatched to any gene: 3. Germline-derived CDR1 and CDR2 are SGHVS and FQNEAQ. This CDR3 comprises 13 residues. Here the CDR3 DNA reads TGTGCCAGCAGCTTAGGACAGGGGCCGAAACTGTTTTTT. This sequence encodes CASSLGQGPKLFF. Full variable domain (rest looked up from reference TRBV7-8 and TRBJ1-4): GAGVSQSPRYKVAKRGQDVALRCDPISGHVSLFWYQQALGQGPEFLTYFQNEAQLDKSGLPSDRFFAERPEGSVSTLKIQRTQQEDSAVYLCASSLGQGPKLFFGSGTQLSVL.

A single count supports this clone. One end of the junction varies from germline; a read error may be responsible. This chain links TRBV7-9 with TRBJ1-4, with D unresolved. The CDR3 covers 16 residues. Germline CDR1 reads SEHNR; CDR2 reads FQNEAQ (reference sequence). CDR3 nucleotide sequence: TGTGCCAGCAGCCTAGCTCGGAGTGCAACTAATGAAAAACTGTTTTTT. It encodes CASSLARSATNEKLFF. Complete variable domain (other parts from reference TRBV7-9 and TRBJ1-4): DTGVSQNPRHKITKRGQNVTFRCDPISEHNRLYWYRQTLGQGPEFLTYFQNEAQLEKSRLLSDRFSAERPKGSFSTLEIQRTEQGDSAMYLCASSLARSATNEKLFFGSGTQLSVL.

In DNA, the CDR3 is TGTGCCAGCAGCCAAGGGTCTAGCGGGGTGGAGACCCAGTACTTC. Its protein is CASSQGSSGVETQYF. The genes are TRBV4-2 and TRBJ2-5; 9 bases agree with TRBD2. There are 15 residues in the CDR3. From germline, CDR1 is LGHNA and CDR2 YNFKEQ. Trimming took 1 base from V and 5 from J; bases not matched to a gene: 5.

V usage is TRBV6-5 and J usage is TRBJ2-7, with 9 bases aligning to TRBD1. The germline V gene has CDR1 MNHEY and CDR2 SVGAGI. The V gene end was trimmed by 5 bases and the J gene end by 6 bases; junction bases not matched to a gene: 8. CDR3 length: 14 residues. CDR3 sequence: CASSPAGTGPEQYF. The CDR3 DNA is TGTGCCAGCAGTCCCGCCGGGACAGGGCCCGAGCAGTACTTC.

The chain joins TRBV5-1 to TRBJ1-2, with 7 bases fitting TRBD1. From germline, CDR1 is SGHRS and CDR2 YFSETQ. J gave up 8 bases and V 4 bases, and 20 bases lay outside the gene matches. CDR3 length: 17 amino acids. CDR3 in DNA: TGCGCCAGCAGCCAAAGCCTCGGAGGGGGCTTAATCGGAGGCTACACCTTC. Translated: CASSQSLGGGLIGGYTF.

The chain recombines TRBV10-1 with TRBJ2-7, with D maybe TRBD1 (5 bases). The CDR3 sequence is 15 residues long. Germline loops: CDR1 WNHNN, CDR2 SYGVQD (reference sequence). The V end was cut by 6 bases, the J end by 2 bases, with 17 bases between. CDR3 sequence reads: CASSSPERGTYEQYF. CDR3 coding DNA: TGCGCCAGCAGCTCCCCGGAAAGGGGTACCTACGAGCAGTACTTC.

This clone was counted once. V is TRBV19 and J is TRBJ1-5; 8 positions match TRBD1. The V gene end was trimmed by 10 bases and the J gene end by 0 bases; junction bases not matched to a gene: 8. From germline, CDR1 is LNHDA and CDR2 SQIVND (reference sequence). This CDR3 has 15 residues. The DNA of the CDR3 is TGTGCCACAAAGGACAGGGATCGTAGCAATCAGCCCCAGCATTTT. Encoded protein: CATKDRDRSNQPQHF.

The chain carries TRBV19 and TRBJ1-5; perhaps TRBD1 as D (5 bases). Trimming stripped 9 bases from V and 6 bases from J, with 24 bases between. Germline values: CDR1 LNHDA, CDR2 SQIVND (reference sequence). The CDR3 is 16 amino acids. The DNA for the CDR3 is TGTGCCAGCGGGGAGGGGAGAGGCGTCGGAGGTCAGCCCCAGCATTTT. Encoded protein: CASGEGRGVGGQPQHF. The full variable domain, with the rest looked up from reference TRBV19 and TRBJ1-5, is DGGITQSPKYLFRKEGQNVTLSCEQNLNHDAMYWYRQDPGQGLRLIYYSQIVNDFQKGDIAEGYSVSREKKESFPLTVTSAQKNPTAFYLCASGEGRGVGGQPQHFGDGTRLSIL.

The rearrangement links TRBV19 to TRBJ1-1; no reliable D call. The V and J ends lost 4 bases and 4 bases respectively, with 10 bases between them. The CDR3 runs 13 residues. The germline CDR1 and CDR2 sequences are LNHDA and SQIVND (reference sequence). The CDR3 reads CASSTQTTTEAFF. In nucleotides, the CDR3 is TGTGCCAGTAGTACTCAGACAACCACTGAAGCTTTCTTT.

The rearrangement uses TRBV6-2 or TRBV6-3 and TRBJ2-3; D is unclear. Trimming took off 2 bases at V and 5 bases at J, with 2 bases between the two ends. Germline CDR1 is MNHEY and CDR2 is SVGEGT. The CDR3 is 11 residues long. CDR3 amino acids: CASSYLDTQYF. CDR3 nucleotide sequence: TGTGCCAGCAGTTACCTAGATACGCAGTATTTT.

The chain joins TRBV2 to TRBJ2-7; 9 bases agree with TRBD2. The CDR3 covers 14 residues. Germline V gene data show CDR1 as SNHLY and CDR2 as FYNNEI. The V segment lost 5 bases and the J segment 0 bases; nucleotides outside the gene matches: 2. For the CDR3, the DNA is TGTGCCAGCAGTAGCGGGGGGAGCTCCTACGAGCAGTACTTC. It is translated as CASSSGGSSYEQYF.

This chain links TRBV19 with TRBJ1-4; D is unresolved. The V end lost 5 bases, the J end lost 6 bases, and 16 bases lay between the germline ends. CDR1 LNHDA and CDR2 SQIVND come from the germline V gene (reference sequence). The CDR3 spans 15 residues. Here the CDR3 reads CASSLGLARDEKLFF. For the CDR3, the DNA is TGTGCCAGTAGTTTAGGGCTCGCGCGGGATGAAAAACTGTTTTTT.

The V call is TRBV7-2, the J call TRBJ2-2, with a tentative D call TRBD1 (6 bases). Trimming removed 4 bases from V and 6 bases from J, with 12 bases in between. The CDR3 consists of 14 residues. Germline CDR1 and CDR2: SGHTA and FQGNSA. The CDR3: CASSSRDTPGELFF. CDR3 sequence (DNA): TGTGCCAGCAGCTCCAGGGACACCCCCGGGGAGCTGTTTTTT.